One and the same sample provided the 13 T cell receptor beta chains below, sequenced in a study of cytomegalovirus exposure and HLA in healthy donors. The PCR ran on 60 Vbeta and 13 Jbeta primers. Sequencing was performed with immunoSEQ multiplex PCR; in TCRdb, only in-frame clones are kept and a portion is missing. With approximately 20,000 clones in the sample, the ten largest clones hold approximately 23%. Sequencing used PBMCs. The receptors originated from a man aged 60 to 69 in good health and CMV-seropositive.

The chain combines TRBV4-1 with TRBJ2-5; weak D call: TRBD2 (5 bases). The V and J ends lost 4 bases and 5 bases respectively, with 11 bases between them. Germline CDR1 is MGHRA and CDR2 is YSYEKL. The CDR3 is 13 amino acids. CDR3 in amino acids: CASSLTRAETQYF. CDR3 nucleotide sequence: TGCGCCAGCAGCCTAACTAGGGCGGAGACCCAGTACTTC.

The chain couples TRBV5-1 to TRBJ2-7; 7 bases line up with TRBD2. Germline values: CDR1 SGHRS, CDR2 YFSETQ. The CDR3 consists of 14 residues. V lost 5 bases, J lost 1 base, and 6 bases stayed unmatched. The CDR3 loop is CASRGAGRSYEQYF. CDR3 nucleotides: TGCGCCAGCAGGGGAGCGGGGAGGTCCTACGAGCAGTACTTC.

The chain combines TRBV9 with TRBJ2-2, with 12 bases lining up with TRBD2. This CDR3 contains 16 residues. CDR1 and CDR2 from the germline V gene are SGDLS and YYNGEE. The trim removed 3 bases at V and 5 bases at J, leaving 5 bases unmatched. The chain's CDR3 is CASSAPSGRGTGELFF. The DNA for the CDR3 is TGTGCCAGCAGCGCCCCTAGCGGGAGGGGAACCGGGGAGCTGTTTTTT.

In DNA form, the CDR3 reads TGTGCCAGCAGTGATGTTAGGAGAGGGGGGGACACTGAAGCTTTCTTT. It translates to CASSDVRRGGDTEAFF. The V and J genes are TRBV6-1 and TRBJ1-1; tentatively, D is TRBD1 (6 bases). Germline V gene data show CDR1 as MNHNS and CDR2 as SASEGT. V lost 3 bases, J lost 3 bases, and 17 bases lay in between. The CDR3 is 16 residues long.

The chain couples TRBV7-9 to TRBJ1-1; D call uncertain. CDR1 and CDR2 (germline): SEHNR, FQNEAQ (reference sequence). The CDR3 sequence is 14 residues long. V shed 1 base and J shed 8 bases, with 14 bases lying between them. CDR3 amino acids: CASSLEGRTGEAFF. CDR3 nucleotides: TGTGCCAGCAGCTTAGAAGGGAGGACTGGAGAAGCTTTCTTT.

The CDR3 DNA is TGTGCCAGCAGCTTGTCAGGGGTGTTAGAAGCTTTCTTT. It codes for CASSLSGVLEAFF. The rearrangement links TRBV11-3 to TRBJ1-1; D possibly corresponds to TRBD1 (6 bases). V gave up 3 bases and J gave up 8 bases, with 13 bases separating them. Looked up from germline, CDR1 is SGHNT and CDR2 is YENEEA. CDR3 length: 13 residues.

The V gene is TRBV10-3, the J gene TRBJ1-2; 11 nucleotides line up with TRBD1. V shed 3 bases and J 4 bases; nucleotides not matched to a gene: 1. From germline, CDR1 is ENHRY and CDR2 SYGVKD. The CDR3 covers 14 residues. CDR3 coding DNA: TGTGCCATCAGTGAAGGGACAGGGGGCTATGGCTACACCTTC. It encodes CAISEGTGGYGYTF.

The chain joins TRBV6-5 to TRBJ2-5, with TRBD1 matching 8 bases. With 5 bases clipped from V and 5 bases from J, the junction kept 4 bases outside the gene matches. Germline CDR1 MNHEY, CDR2 SVGAGI. This CDR3 spans 13 amino acids. Here the CDR3 reads CASSHRDRETQYF. The CDR3 DNA is TGTGCCAGCAGTCATCGGGACAGGGAGACCCAGTACTTC.

This chain connects TRBV29-1 to TRBJ2-1, with D unresolved. V lost 7 bases and J lost 5, with 15 bases in between. The CDR3 is 13 amino acids. Germline V gene data show CDR1 as SQVTM and CDR2 as ANQGSEA. This CDR3 is CSALLRSDNEQFF. CDR3 DNA sequence: TGCAGCGCCCTCCTAAGATCCGACAATGAGCAGTTCTTC.

The genes are TRBV11-2 and TRBJ2-3, with TRBD2 matching 9 bases. This CDR3 contains 16 residues. Trimming at V came to 1 base and at J to 0 bases, leaving 2 bases not matched to a gene. In germline, CDR1 is SGHAT, CDR2 FQNNGV. The DNA for the CDR3 is TGTGCCAGCAGCTTAGGACTAGCGGCTAGCACAGATACGCAGTATTTT. As protein: CASSLGLAASTDTQYF. The full variable domain, completed using reference TRBV11-2 and TRBJ2-3, is EAGVAQSPRYKIIEKRQSVAFWCNPISGHATLYWYQQILGQGPKLLIQFQNNGVVDDSQLPKDRFSAERLKGVDSTLKIQPAKLEDSAVYLCASSLGLAASTDTQYFGPGTRLTVL.

The chain combines TRBV18 with TRBJ1-2; weak D call: TRBD1 (5 bases). V gave up 0 bases and J gave up 3 bases, with 8 bases separating them. The CDR3 spans 14 residues. Per the germline V gene, CDR1 is KGHSH and CDR2 is LQKENI. The CDR3 DNA reads as TGTGCCAGCTCACCACCGTCCAGGGACTATGGCTACACCTTC. It translates to CASSPPSRDYGYTF.

The rearrangement uses TRBV29-1 and TRBJ1-3; D is ambiguous. The V gene lost 5 bases and the J gene lost 0 bases, with 8 bases spanning the gap. The germline V gene encodes CDR1 SQVTM and CDR2 ANQGSEA. This CDR3 region has 13 residues. The CDR3 here is CSVSPNSGNTIYF. In DNA, the CDR3 is TGCAGCGTTTCCCCAAACTCTGGAAACACCATATATTTT.

The rearrangement joins TRBV18 to TRBJ2-3; 7 nucleotides agree with TRBD2. CDR3 length equals 14 residues. V shed 3 bases, J shed 3 bases, and the junction held 3 bases outside the gene matches. The germline CDR1 and CDR2 sequences are KGHSH and LQKENI. The chain's CDR3 is CASSPGLSTDTQYF. The CDR3 DNA sequence: TGTGCCAGCTCACCGGGACTAAGTACAGATACGCAGTATTTT. Together with reference TRBV18 and TRBJ2-3, the CDR3 gives the full variable domain: NAGVMQNPRHLVRRRGQEARLRCSPMKGHSHVYWYRQLPEEGLKFMVYLQKENIIDESGMPKERFSAEFPKEGPSILRIQQVVRGDSAAYFCASSPGLSTDTQYFGPGTRLTVL.